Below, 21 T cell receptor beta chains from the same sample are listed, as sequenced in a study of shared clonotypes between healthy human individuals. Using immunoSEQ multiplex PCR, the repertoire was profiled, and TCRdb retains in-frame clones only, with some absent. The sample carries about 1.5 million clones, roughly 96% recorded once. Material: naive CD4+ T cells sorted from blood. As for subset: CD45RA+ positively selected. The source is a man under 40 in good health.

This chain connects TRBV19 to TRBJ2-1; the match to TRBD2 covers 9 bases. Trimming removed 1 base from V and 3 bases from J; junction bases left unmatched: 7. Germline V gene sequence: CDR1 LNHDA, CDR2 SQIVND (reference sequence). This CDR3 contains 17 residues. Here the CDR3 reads CASSIGSGRVLYNEQFF. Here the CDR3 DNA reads TGTGCCAGTAGTATAGGTAGCGGGAGAGTACTCTACAATGAGCAGTTCTTC. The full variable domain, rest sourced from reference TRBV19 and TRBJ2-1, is DGGITQSPKYLFRKEGQNVTLSCEQNLNHDAMYWYRQDPGQGLRLIYYSQIVNDFQKGDIAEGYSVSREKKESFPLTVTSAQKNPTAFYLCASSIGSGRVLYNEQFFGPGTRLTVL.

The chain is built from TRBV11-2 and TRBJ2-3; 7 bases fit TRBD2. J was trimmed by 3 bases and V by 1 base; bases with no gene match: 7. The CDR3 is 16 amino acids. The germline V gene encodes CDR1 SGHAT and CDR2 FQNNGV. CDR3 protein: CASSLVQGGATDTQYF. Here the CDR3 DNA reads TGTGCCAGCAGCTTAGTGCAGGGAGGGGCAACAGATACGCAGTATTTT.

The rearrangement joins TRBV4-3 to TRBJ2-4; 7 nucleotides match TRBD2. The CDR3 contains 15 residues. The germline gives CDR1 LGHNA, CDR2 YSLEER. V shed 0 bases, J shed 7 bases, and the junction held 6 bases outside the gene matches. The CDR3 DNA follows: TGCGCCAGCAGCCAAGATAGATCAGCGGGGAACATTCAGTACTTC. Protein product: CASSQDRSAGNIQYF.

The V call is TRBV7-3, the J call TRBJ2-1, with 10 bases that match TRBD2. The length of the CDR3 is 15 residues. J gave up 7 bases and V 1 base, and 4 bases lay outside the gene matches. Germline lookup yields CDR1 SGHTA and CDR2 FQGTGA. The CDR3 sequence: CASSLISSGSNEQFF. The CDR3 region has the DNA TGTGCCAGCAGCTTAATTTCTAGCGGGAGTAATGAGCAGTTCTTC.

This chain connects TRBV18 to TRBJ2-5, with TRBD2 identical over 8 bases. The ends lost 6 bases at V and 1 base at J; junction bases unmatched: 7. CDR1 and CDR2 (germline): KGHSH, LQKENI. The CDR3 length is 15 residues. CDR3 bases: TGTGCCAGCTCCCAGATAGCGGGAACCCAAGAGACCCAGTACTTC. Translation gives CASSQIAGTQETQYF.

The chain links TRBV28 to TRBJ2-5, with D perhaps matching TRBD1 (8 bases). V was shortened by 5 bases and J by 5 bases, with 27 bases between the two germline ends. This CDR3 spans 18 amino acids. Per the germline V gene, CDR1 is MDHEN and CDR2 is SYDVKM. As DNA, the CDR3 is TGTGCCAGCAGTGGTGGGACAGGCCTTGGACTAGGGGGGGAGACCCAGTACTTC. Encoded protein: CASSGGTGLGLGGETQYF.

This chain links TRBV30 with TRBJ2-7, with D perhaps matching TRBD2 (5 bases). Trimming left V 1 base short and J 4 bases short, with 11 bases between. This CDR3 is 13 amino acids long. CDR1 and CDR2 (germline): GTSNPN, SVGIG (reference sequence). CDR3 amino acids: CAWSEVWRYEQYF. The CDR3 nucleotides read TGTGCCTGGAGTGAAGTCTGGAGGTACGAGCAGTACTTC.

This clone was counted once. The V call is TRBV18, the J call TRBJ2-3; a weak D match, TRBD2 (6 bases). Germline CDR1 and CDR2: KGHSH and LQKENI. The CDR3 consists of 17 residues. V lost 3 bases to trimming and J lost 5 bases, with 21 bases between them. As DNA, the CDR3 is TGTGCCAGCTCACCTTCCTACTCCCCGGGAGCCGGAGATACGCAGTATTTT. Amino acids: CASSPSYSPGAGDTQYF.

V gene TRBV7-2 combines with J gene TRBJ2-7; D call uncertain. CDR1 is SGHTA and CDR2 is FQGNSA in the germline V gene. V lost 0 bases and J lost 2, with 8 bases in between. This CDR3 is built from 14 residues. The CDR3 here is CASSLALKAYEQYF. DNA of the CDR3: TGTGCCAGCAGCTTAGCGCTGAAAGCCTACGAGCAGTACTTC.

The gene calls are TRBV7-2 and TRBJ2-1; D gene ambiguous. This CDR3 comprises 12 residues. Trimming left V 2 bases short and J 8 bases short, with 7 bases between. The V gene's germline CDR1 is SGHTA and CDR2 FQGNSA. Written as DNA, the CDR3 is TGTGCCAGCAGCTTATTTCACCATGAGCAGTTCTTC. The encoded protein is CASSLFHHEQFF.

CDR3 loop: CASSLGTNPITDTQYF. The CDR3, as DNA: TGTGCCAGCAGCTTAGGGACTAACCCTATCACAGATACGCAGTATTTT. The chain links TRBV13 to TRBJ2-3; tentative D call: TRBD2 (5 bases). Trimming left V 0 bases short and J 2 bases short, with 12 bases between. The germline V gene encodes CDR1 PRHDT and CDR2 FYEKMQ (reference sequence). The CDR3 runs to 16 residues.

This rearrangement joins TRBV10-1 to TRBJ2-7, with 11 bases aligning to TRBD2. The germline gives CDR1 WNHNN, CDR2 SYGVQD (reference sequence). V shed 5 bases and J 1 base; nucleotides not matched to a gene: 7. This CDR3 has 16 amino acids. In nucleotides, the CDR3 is TGCGCCAGCAGTCCGGGACTAGCGGCAAGATCCTACGAGCAGTACTTC. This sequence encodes CASSPGLAARSYEQYF.

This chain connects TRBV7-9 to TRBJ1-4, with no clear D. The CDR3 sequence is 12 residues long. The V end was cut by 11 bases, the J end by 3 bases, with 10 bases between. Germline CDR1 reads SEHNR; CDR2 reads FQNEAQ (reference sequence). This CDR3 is CAGGRPNEKLFF. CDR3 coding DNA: TGTGCCGGTGGACGGCCTAATGAAAAACTGTTTTTT.

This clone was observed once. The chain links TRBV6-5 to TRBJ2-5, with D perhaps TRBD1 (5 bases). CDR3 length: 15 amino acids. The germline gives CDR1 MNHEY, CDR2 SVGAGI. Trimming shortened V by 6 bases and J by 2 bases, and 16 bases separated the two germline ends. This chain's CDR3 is CASSQLWGRQETQYF. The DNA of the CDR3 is TGTGCCAGCAGCCAACTTTGGGGCCGACAAGAGACCCAGTACTTC.

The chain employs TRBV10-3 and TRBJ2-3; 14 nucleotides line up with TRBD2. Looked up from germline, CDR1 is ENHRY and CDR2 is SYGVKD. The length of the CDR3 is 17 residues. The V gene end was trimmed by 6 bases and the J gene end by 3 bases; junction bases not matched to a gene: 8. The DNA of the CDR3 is TGTGCCATCAGCACCGGGACTAGCGGGAGAGTGACAGATACGCAGTATTTT. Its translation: CAISTGTSGRVTDTQYF.

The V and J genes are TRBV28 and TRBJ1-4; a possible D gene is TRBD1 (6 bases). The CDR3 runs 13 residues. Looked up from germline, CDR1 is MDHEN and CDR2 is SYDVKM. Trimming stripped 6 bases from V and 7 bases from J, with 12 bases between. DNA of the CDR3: TGTGCCAGCAGCATGGGGGGCGGTGAAAAACTGTTTTTT. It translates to CASSMGGGEKLFF.

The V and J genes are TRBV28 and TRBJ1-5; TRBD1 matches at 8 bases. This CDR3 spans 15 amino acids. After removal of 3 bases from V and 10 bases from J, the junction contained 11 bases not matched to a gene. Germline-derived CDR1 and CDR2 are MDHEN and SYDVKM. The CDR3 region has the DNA TGTGCCAGCAGTTTCGAGAGCAGGGACAGGTACCCCCAGCATTTT. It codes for CASSFESRDRYPQHF.

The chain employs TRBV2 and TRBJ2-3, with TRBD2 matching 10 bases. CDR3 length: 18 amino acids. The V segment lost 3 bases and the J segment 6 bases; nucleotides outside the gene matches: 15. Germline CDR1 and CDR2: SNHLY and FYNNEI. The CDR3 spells CASSEFLLAGDSSDTQYF. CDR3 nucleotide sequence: TGTGCCAGCAGTGAGTTCCTGCTAGCGGGAGATAGTTCCGATACGCAGTATTTT.

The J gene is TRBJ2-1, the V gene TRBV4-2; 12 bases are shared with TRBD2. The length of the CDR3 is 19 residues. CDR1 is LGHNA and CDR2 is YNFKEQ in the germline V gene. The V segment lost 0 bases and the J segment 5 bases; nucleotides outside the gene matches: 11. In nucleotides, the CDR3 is TGTGCCAGCAGCCAAGAGACATGGGCTAGCGGGAGGGTAAACAATGAGCAGTTCTTC. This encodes CASSQETWASGRVNNEQFF.

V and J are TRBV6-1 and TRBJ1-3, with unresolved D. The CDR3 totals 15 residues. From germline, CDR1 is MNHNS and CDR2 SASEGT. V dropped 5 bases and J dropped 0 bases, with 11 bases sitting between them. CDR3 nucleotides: TGTGCCAGCAGTTTAGTGGGCCGCTCTGGAAACACCATATATTTT. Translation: CASSLVGRSGNTIYF.

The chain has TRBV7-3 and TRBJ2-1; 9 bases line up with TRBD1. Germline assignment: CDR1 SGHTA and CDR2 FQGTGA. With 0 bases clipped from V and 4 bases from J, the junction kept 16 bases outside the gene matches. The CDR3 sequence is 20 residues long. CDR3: CASSLTGGSNRDRAYNEQFF. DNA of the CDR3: TGTGCCAGCAGCTTAACGGGGGGTTCCAACCGGGACAGGGCTTACAATGAGCAGTTCTTC.